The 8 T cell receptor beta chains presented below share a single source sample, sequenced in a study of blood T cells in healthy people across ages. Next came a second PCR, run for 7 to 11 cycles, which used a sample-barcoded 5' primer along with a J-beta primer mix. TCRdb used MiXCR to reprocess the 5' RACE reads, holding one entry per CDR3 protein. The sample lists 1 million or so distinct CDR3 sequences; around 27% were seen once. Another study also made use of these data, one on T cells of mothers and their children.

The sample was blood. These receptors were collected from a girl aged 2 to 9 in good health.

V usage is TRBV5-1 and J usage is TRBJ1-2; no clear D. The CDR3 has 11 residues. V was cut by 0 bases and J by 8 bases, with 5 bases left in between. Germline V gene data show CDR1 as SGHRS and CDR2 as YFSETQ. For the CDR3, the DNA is TGCGCCAGCAGCTTGGATGCAGGCTACACCTTC. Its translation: CASSLDAGYTF.

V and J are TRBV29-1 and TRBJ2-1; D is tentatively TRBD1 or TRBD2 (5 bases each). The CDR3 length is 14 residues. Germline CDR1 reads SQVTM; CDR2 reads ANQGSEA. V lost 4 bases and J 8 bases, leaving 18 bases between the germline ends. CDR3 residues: CSVVRRGVDDEQFF. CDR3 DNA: TGCAGCGTTGTTAGGAGAGGGGTTGATGATGAGCAGTTCTTC.

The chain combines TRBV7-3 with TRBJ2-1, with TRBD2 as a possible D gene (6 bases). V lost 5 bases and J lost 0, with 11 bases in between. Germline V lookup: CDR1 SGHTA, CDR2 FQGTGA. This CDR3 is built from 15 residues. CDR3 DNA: TGTGCCAGCAGCCGCGGGGAGAGCTCCTACAATGAGCAGTTCTTC. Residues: CASSRGESSYNEQFF.

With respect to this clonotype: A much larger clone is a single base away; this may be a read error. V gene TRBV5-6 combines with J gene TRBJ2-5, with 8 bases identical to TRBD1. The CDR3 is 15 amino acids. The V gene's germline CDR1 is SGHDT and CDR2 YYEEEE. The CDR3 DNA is TGTGCCAACAGCTTGTTCAGGGGGCCCGTGGAGACCCAGTACTTC. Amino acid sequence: CANSLFRGPVETQYF.

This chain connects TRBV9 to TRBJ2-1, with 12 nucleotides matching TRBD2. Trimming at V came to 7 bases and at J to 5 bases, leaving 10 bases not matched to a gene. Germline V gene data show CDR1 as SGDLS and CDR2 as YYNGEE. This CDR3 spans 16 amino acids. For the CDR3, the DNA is TGTGCCAGCGGCCCCCAGGGACTAGCGGGTAACAATGAGCAGTTCTTC. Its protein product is CASGPQGLAGNNEQFF. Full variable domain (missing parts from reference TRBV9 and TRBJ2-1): DSGVTQTPKHLITATGQRVTLRCSPRSGDLSVYWYQQSLDQGLQFLIQYYNGEERAKGNILERFSAQQFPDLHSELNLSSLELGDSALYFCASGPQGLAGNNEQFFGPGTRLTVL.

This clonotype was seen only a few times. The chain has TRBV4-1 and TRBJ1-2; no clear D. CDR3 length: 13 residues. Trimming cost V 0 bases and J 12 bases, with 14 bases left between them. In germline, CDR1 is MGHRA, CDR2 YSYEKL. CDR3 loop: CASSQDRGQQDTF. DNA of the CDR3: TGCGCCAGCAGCCAAGATCGTGGGCAGCAGGACACCTTC.

The CDR3, as DNA: TGTGCCAGCAGCTTAACAGGGAAACCTGGAAACACCATATATTTT. Protein product: CASSLTGKPGNTIYF. This rearrangement joins TRBV7-2 to TRBJ1-3, with D tentatively TRBD1 (6 bases). V was cut by 2 bases and J by 2 bases, with 10 bases left in between. The germline gives CDR1 SGHTA, CDR2 FQGNSA. This CDR3 region has 15 residues.

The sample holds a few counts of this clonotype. CDR3 amino acids: CASKIGGSGYEQYF. The CDR3 DNA is TGTGCCAGCAAAATAGGGGGGAGCGGCTACGAGCAGTACTTC. The chain couples TRBV27 to TRBJ2-1; either TRBD1 or TRBD2 may supply D (6 bases each). The J call is uncertain, as TRBJ2-7 better fits the DNA end. Germline V lookup: CDR1 MNHEY, CDR2 SMNVEV (reference sequence). The CDR3 length is 14 residues.